Each of the 32 T cell receptor beta chains below was sequenced from the same sample in a study of OX40 agonist ivuxolimab in advanced cancers. Libraries were prepared by immunoSEQ multiplex PCR; TCRdb keeps only in-frame clonotypes and omits some of them. There are about 84,000 clones in the sample; approximately 89% occur only once, and about 0.2% lies in the top ten. Material: CD4+ or CD8+ T cells sorted from blood, obtained in a trial of the OX40 agonist ivuxolimab. The receptor set was obtained from an adult with an advanced solid tumor such as melanoma, head and neck, liver or kidney cancer.

V and J are TRBV5-4 and TRBJ2-6, with D tentatively TRBD1 (6 bases). V was cut by 4 bases and J by 0 bases, with 8 bases left in between. Germline loops: CDR1 SGHNT, CDR2 YYREEE (reference sequence). The CDR3 consists of 15 residues. The CDR3, as DNA: TGTGCCAGCAGCCCGGACAGCTCTGGGGCCAACGTCCTGACTTTC. Its translation: CASSPDSSGANVLTF. Complete variable domain (other parts from reference TRBV5-4 and TRBJ2-6): ETGVTQSPTHLIKTRGQQVTLRCSSQSGHNTVSWYQQALGQGPQFIFQYYREEENGRGNFPPRFSGLQFPNYSSELNVNALELDDSALYLCASSPDSSGANVLTFGAGSRLTVL.

The chain has TRBV5-1 and TRBJ2-3; 8 bases align to TRBD2. This CDR3 comprises 16 residues. Germline CDR1 is SGHRS and CDR2 is YFSETQ. Trimming took 0 bases from V and 6 from J; bases not matched to a gene: 9. CDR3 nucleotides: TGCGCCAGCAGCTTGGTGGTGAGCGGGGGTTCGGATACGCAGTATTTT. Its translation is CASSLVVSGGSDTQYF.

This clone was detected only once. The rearrangement links TRBV10-3 to TRBJ2-1; weak D call: TRBD1 (5 bases). CDR3 length: 14 amino acids. Germline CDR1 reads ENHRY; CDR2 reads SYGVKD. The V end lost 7 bases, the J end lost 9 bases, and 19 bases lay between the germline ends. The CDR3: CAITATEVTTEQFF. The CDR3 region has the DNA TGTGCCATCACTGCGACAGAAGTGACAACTGAGCAGTTCTTC.

The chain has TRBV29-1 and TRBJ2-2; D call uncertain. This CDR3 has 13 amino acids. Germline loops: CDR1 SQVTM, CDR2 ANQGSEA. The germline V and J ends were trimmed by 4 bases and 2 bases, with 8 bases remaining between them. In nucleotides, the CDR3 is TGCAGCGTTGCGGGTCAAAACACCGGGGAGCTGTTTTTT. Protein sequence: CSVAGQNTGELFF.

The rearrangement uses TRBV9 and TRBJ2-5, with D perhaps TRBD1 (6 bases). This CDR3 has 14 amino acids. CDR1 and CDR2 (germline): SGDLS, YYNGEE. V lost 0 bases, J lost 5 bases, and 11 bases lay in between. CDR3 sequence (DNA): TGTGCCAGCAGCGTAGGGGGGCTTGGGGAGACCCAGTACTTC. This sequence encodes CASSVGGLGETQYF.

The rearrangement joins TRBV7-2 to TRBJ1-1, with 8 bases fitting TRBD1. Germline CDR1 and CDR2: SGHTA and FQGNSA. The trim removed 5 bases at V and 9 bases at J, leaving 5 bases unmatched. The CDR3 extends over 12 amino acids. The CDR3 loop is CASSPDRGKAFF. The CDR3 DNA follows: TGTGCCAGCAGCCCCGACAGGGGCAAAGCTTTCTTT.

Only one count was recorded for this clone. The V and J genes are TRBV11-2 and TRBJ2-5; 7 bases fit TRBD1. There are 18 residues in the CDR3. J was trimmed by 5 bases and V by 6 bases; bases with no gene match: 21. Germline CDR1 SGHAT, CDR2 FQNNGV. Here the CDR3 reads CASRGPRAGGSKWETQYF. The CDR3 nucleotides are TGTGCCAGCAGGGGTCCTAGAGCAGGGGGATCCAAGTGGGAGACCCAGTACTTC.

The rearrangement uses TRBV4-3 and TRBJ1-2, with a weak D call TRBD1 (5 bases). The length of the CDR3 is 13 residues. Trimming took off 3 bases at V and 8 bases at J, with 13 bases between the two ends. Germline values: CDR1 LGHNA, CDR2 YSLEER. The CDR3, as DNA: TGCGCCAGCAGCCACGTCGGCGGGGGAGGCTACACCTTC. Protein product: CASSHVGGGGYTF.

The chain uses TRBV18 and TRBJ1-1; no definite D call. V lost 2 bases to trimming and J lost 1 base, with 8 bases between them. Germline V lookup: CDR1 KGHSH, CDR2 LQKENI. This CDR3 spans 14 amino acids. CDR3 nucleotides: TGTGCCAGCTCACCAATCGCCACGAACACTGAAGCTTTCTTT. This codes for CASSPIATNTEAFF.

The gene calls are TRBV14 and TRBJ1-2; tentatively, D is TRBD1 (6 bases). This CDR3 comprises 14 residues. V was clipped by 5 bases and J by 7 bases, with 17 bases between them. The germline gives CDR1 SGHDN, CDR2 FVKESK. In DNA, the CDR3 is TGTGCCAGCAGCGAACAGGGATACCCGTCTGGCTACACCTTC. This gives the protein CASSEQGYPSGYTF.

The V call is TRBV28, the J call TRBJ1-1; D gene ambiguous. Trimming shortened V by 7 bases and J by 5 bases, and 11 bases separated the two germline ends. CDR3 size: 12 residues. Germline CDR1 is MDHEN and CDR2 is SYDVKM. CDR3 region: CASTRADTEAFF. For the CDR3, the DNA is TGTGCCAGCACCCGGGCGGATACTGAAGCTTTCTTT.

This chain connects TRBV20-1 to TRBJ2-7; D is unresolved. Germline CDR1 is DFQATT and CDR2 is SNEGSKA (reference sequence). The CDR3 loop spans 10 amino acids. The V end lost 3 bases, the J end lost 4 bases, and 4 bases lay between the germline ends. CDR3 region: CSAREYEQYF. The CDR3 DNA follows: TGCAGTGCTAGGGAATACGAGCAGTACTTC.

V usage is TRBV11-1 and J usage is TRBJ2-7; D may be TRBD2 (5 bases). V was trimmed by 5 bases and J by 5 bases, leaving 25 bases between them. The germline V gene encodes CDR1 SGHAT and CDR2 FQDESV (reference sequence). The CDR3 has 17 residues. CDR3 region: CASSPQRSLVSNHEQYF. The CDR3 DNA sequence: TGTGCCAGCAGCCCACAGCGGAGCCTGGTGTCTAATCACGAGCAGTACTTC.

The rearrangement uses TRBV6-5 and TRBJ1-1; D gene unclear. CDR3 size: 14 residues. V was pared by 6 bases and J by 4 bases, with 15 bases between. Germline CDR1 MNHEY, CDR2 SVGAGI. The CDR3 DNA sequence: TGTGCCAGCAGCTCGGAAGATCTCCGCACTGAAGCTTTCTTT. This codes for CASSSEDLRTEAFF.

The rearrangement joins TRBV5-1 to TRBJ1-1; no definite D call. Trimming pared 1 base from V and 1 base from J, leaving 8 bases between. This CDR3 has 14 amino acids. Per germline, CDR1 SGHRS and CDR2 YFSETQ. In DNA form, the CDR3 reads TGCGCCAGCAGCTTGAAGCTTGGGAACACTGAAGCTTTCTTT. Its translation is CASSLKLGNTEAFF.

The CDR3 nucleotides read TGTGCCAGCAGCTTAACAGGAAACACTGAAGCTTTCTTT. Its translation is CASSLTGNTEAFF. The rearrangement uses TRBV7-3 and TRBJ1-1; no firm D call. The CDR3 totals 13 residues. V was clipped by 0 bases and J by 2 bases, with 4 bases between them. Germline V gene data show CDR1 as SGHTA and CDR2 as FQGTGA.

CDR3 coding DNA: TGTGCCAGCGGGACAGAGACTACCTATGGGGGCTACACCTTC. Protein: CASGTETTYGGYTF. The rearrangement links TRBV2 to TRBJ1-2, with TRBD1 identical over 7 bases. J lost 8 bases, V lost 8 bases, and 14 bases had no gene match. The germline V gene has CDR1 SNHLY and CDR2 FYNNEI. The CDR3 spans 14 residues.

The chain has TRBV7-9 and TRBJ2-2, with TRBD2 identical over 7 bases. The junction had 5 bases not matched to a gene; V was cut back by 5 bases and J by 2 bases. The CDR3 contains 15 residues. From germline, CDR1 is SEHNR and CDR2 FQNEAQ (reference sequence). Here the CDR3 DNA reads TGTGCCAGCAGCACCGGGACTACAAACACCGGGGAGCTGTTTTTT. Encoded protein: CASSTGTTNTGELFF.

Details on this clone: Its ends do not fully match the called genes, so a read error is possible. J is TRBJ2-7 and V is TRBV6-5; D is possibly TRBD1 (6 bases). CDR1 MNHEY and CDR2 SVGAGI come from the germline V gene. There are 12 residues in the CDR3. The CDR3 here is CAGSQNRAEQYF. The CDR3 DNA is TGTGCCGGCAGTCAAAACAGGGCCGAGCAGTACTTC.

The chain couples TRBV5-6 to TRBJ1-6; possibly TRBD1 for D (6 bases). V gave up 0 bases and J gave up 6 bases, with 19 bases separating them. The CDR3 is 18 amino acids. The germline gives CDR1 SGHDT, CDR2 YYEEEE. CDR3 in amino acids: CASSLGGRGVRGNSPLHF. DNA for the CDR3: TGTGCCAGCAGCTTGGGAGGTAGGGGGGTAAGGGGTAATTCACCCCTCCACTTT.

The CDR3 DNA reads as TGTGCCAGTATGATTCAGACGCCCTCCAATCAGCCCCAGCATTTT. Translation gives CASMIQTPSNQPQHF. The chain joins TRBV19 to TRBJ1-5, with D unresolved. Germline CDR1 LNHDA, CDR2 SQIVND (reference sequence). The CDR3 covers 15 residues. Between the trimmed V and J ends, which lost 7 bases and 3 bases, there was a span of 16 bases. The full variable domain, its missing parts supplied by reference TRBV19 and TRBJ1-5, is DGGITQSPKYLFRKEGQNVTLSCEQNLNHDAMYWYRQDPGQGLRLIYYSQIVNDFQKGDIAEGYSVSREKKESFPLTVTSAQKNPTAFYLCASMIQTPSNQPQHFGDGTRLSIL.

V and J are TRBV5-1 and TRBJ1-2; the match to TRBD1 covers 7 bases. CDR3 length: 13 amino acids. The J segment lost 7 bases and the V segment lost 4 bases, leaving 7 bases of the junction unmatched. From germline, CDR1 is SGHRS and CDR2 YFSETQ. CDR3 DNA sequence: TGCGCCAGCAGCCCAGGGGGAGCCTCTGGCTACACCTTC. This sequence encodes CASSPGGASGYTF.

The chain uses TRBV7-3 and TRBJ1-1; weak D call: TRBD1 (5 bases). Germline lookup yields CDR1 SGHTA and CDR2 FQGTGA. Trimming took 4 bases from V and 7 from J, leaving 13 bases between them. The CDR3 is made up of 13 amino acids. The CDR3, as DNA: TGTGCCAGCAGCTCCGGGAGGGACCTTGAAGCTTTCTTT. Amino acids: CASSSGRDLEAFF.

The rearrangement uses TRBV5-1 and TRBJ1-1; 8 bases fit TRBD1. Per the germline V gene, CDR1 is SGHRS and CDR2 is YFSETQ. V trimming: 3 bases; J trimming: 4 bases; junction bases outside the gene matches: 5. The CDR3 runs 14 residues. Here the CDR3 reads CASSSTGGGTEAFF. The DNA of the CDR3 is TGCGCCAGCAGCTCAACAGGGGGTGGCACTGAAGCTTTCTTT.

The V and J genes are TRBV5-4 and TRBJ1-1; TRBD1 agrees at 7 bases. Germline V gene data show CDR1 as SGHNT and CDR2 as YYREEE (reference sequence). J lost 1 base, V lost 3 bases, and 6 bases had no gene match. The CDR3 loop spans 15 amino acids. The chain's CDR3 is CASSYPGTANTEAFF. The CDR3 bases are TGTGCCAGCAGCTACCCCGGGACAGCGAACACTGAAGCTTTCTTT. Variable domain in full (rest from reference TRBV5-4 and TRBJ1-1): ETGVTQSPTHLIKTRGQQVTLRCSSQSGHNTVSWYQQALGQGPQFIFQYYREEENGRGNFPPRFSGLQFPNYSSELNVNALELDDSALYLCASSYPGTANTEAFFGQGTRLTVV.

The chain recombines TRBV4-1 with TRBJ2-7; TRBD1 aligns across 8 bases. CDR3 size: 15 residues. With 5 bases clipped from V and 2 bases from J, the junction kept 8 bases outside the gene matches. CDR1 and CDR2 (germline): MGHRA, YSYEKL. The CDR3, as DNA: TGCGCCAGCAGCTCACACAGGGGGACCACCTACGAGCAGTACTTC. Protein product: CASSSHRGTTYEQYF.

This clone was found once. V gene TRBV29-1 combines with J gene TRBJ1-3; D unresolved. CDR3 size: 11 residues. The V gene's germline CDR1 is SQVTM and CDR2 ANQGSEA. With 2 bases removed from V and 7 bases from J, the gap between germline ends came to 6 bases. The DNA for the CDR3 is TGCAGCGTTGAAAGGCGGAACACCATATATTTT. Amino acid sequence: CSVERRNTIYF. Full variable domain (outside the CDR3, taken from reference TRBV29-1 and TRBJ1-3): SAVISQKPSRDICQRGTSLTIQCQVDSQVTMMFWYRQQPGQSLTLIATANQGSEATYESGFVIDKFPISRPNLTFSTLTVSNMSPEDSSIYLCSVERRNTIYFGEGSWLTVV.

The chain couples TRBV7-3 to TRBJ1-2; the D gene is possibly TRBD1 (6 bases). Trimming shortened V by 8 bases and J by 8 bases, and 24 bases separated the two germline ends. This CDR3 is built from 15 residues. CDR1 and CDR2 (germline): SGHTA, FQGTGA. CDR3 in amino acids: CASRLSRDTAGGYTF. CDR3 DNA sequence: TGTGCCAGCCGTTTGTCCCGGGACACGGCCGGGGGCTACACCTTC. The full variable domain, rest sourced from reference TRBV7-3 and TRBJ1-2, is GAGVSQTPSNKVTEKGKYVELRCDPISGHTALYWYRQSLGQGPEFLIYFQGTGAADDSGLPNDRFFAVRPEGSVSTLKIQRTERGDSAVYLCASRLSRDTAGGYTFGSGTRLTVV.

This clone was counted once. The V gene is TRBV15, the J gene TRBJ2-3; the match to TRBD1 covers 7 bases. V lost 1 base, J lost 4 bases, and 14 bases stayed unmatched. The CDR3 is made up of 18 amino acids. Germline CDR1 and CDR2: LNHNV and YYDKDF (reference sequence). CDR3 sequence: CATSRGPGHRGAADTQYF. The CDR3, as DNA: TGTGCCACCAGCAGAGGACCCGGACACAGGGGAGCCGCAGATACGCAGTATTTT.

The chain uses TRBV7-2 and TRBJ2-3; TRBD2 agrees at 9 bases. Germline trimming cut 5 bases from V and 0 bases from J; bases unmatched to any gene: 6. CDR1 SGHTA and CDR2 FQGNSA come from the germline V gene. The CDR3 has 16 residues. Written as DNA, the CDR3 is TGTGCCAGCAGCCCCGTAGCGGGAGTTAGCACAGATACGCAGTATTTT. Residues: CASSPVAGVSTDTQYF.

The table lists this clone with a few counts. This chain uses TRBV16 with TRBJ1-6; no reliable D call. Germline V gives CDR1 KGHSY, CDR2 FQNENV. The CDR3 is made up of 14 amino acids. The V and J ends lost 2 bases and 8 bases respectively, with 10 bases between them. The CDR3 is CASSQTNLYSPLHF. The CDR3 bases are TGTGCCAGCAGCCAAACGAATCTGTATTCACCCCTCCACTTT.

The chain combines TRBV6-1 with TRBJ2-3, with 8 bases identical to TRBD2. Germline V gives CDR1 MNHNS, CDR2 SASEGT. This CDR3 is 15 amino acids long. Trimming took 4 bases from V and 3 from J; bases not matched to a gene: 6. DNA for the CDR3: TGTGCCAGCAGTGTGGGACTAGTCGGGACAGATACGCAGTATTTT. Its translation: CASSVGLVGTDTQYF.